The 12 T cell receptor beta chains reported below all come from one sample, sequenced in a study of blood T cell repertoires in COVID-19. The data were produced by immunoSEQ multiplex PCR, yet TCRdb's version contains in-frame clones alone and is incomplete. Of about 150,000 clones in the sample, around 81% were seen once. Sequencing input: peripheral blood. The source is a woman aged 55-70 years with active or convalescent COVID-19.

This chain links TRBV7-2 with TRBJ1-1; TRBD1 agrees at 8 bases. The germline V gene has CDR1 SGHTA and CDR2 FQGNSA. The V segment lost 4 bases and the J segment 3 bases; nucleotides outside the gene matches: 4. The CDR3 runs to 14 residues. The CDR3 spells CASSSKDRDTEAFF. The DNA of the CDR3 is TGTGCCAGCAGCTCCAAGGACAGGGACACTGAAGCTTTCTTT.

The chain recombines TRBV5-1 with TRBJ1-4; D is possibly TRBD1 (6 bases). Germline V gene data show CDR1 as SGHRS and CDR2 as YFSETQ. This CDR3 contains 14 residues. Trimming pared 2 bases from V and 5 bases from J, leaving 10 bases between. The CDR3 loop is CASSFGQTNEKLFF. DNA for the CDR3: TGCGCCAGCAGCTTTGGACAGACAAATGAAAAACTGTTTTTT.

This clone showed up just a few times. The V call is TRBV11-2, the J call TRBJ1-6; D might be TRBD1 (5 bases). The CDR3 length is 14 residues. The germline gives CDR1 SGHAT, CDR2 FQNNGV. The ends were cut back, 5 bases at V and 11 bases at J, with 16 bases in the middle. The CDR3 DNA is TGTGCCAGCAGCCCAGGACAAGGCAGGACACCCCTCCACTTT. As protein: CASSPGQGRTPLHF. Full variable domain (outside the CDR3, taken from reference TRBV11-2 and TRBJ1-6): EAGVAQSPRYKIIEKRQSVAFWCNPISGHATLYWYQQILGQGPKLLIQFQNNGVVDDSQLPKDRFSAERLKGVDSTLKIQPAKLEDSAVYLCASSPGQGRTPLHFGNGTRLTVT.

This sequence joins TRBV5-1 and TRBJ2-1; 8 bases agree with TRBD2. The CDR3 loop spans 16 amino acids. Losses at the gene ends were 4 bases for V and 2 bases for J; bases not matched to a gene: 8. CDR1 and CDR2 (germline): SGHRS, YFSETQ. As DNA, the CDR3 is TGCGCCAGCAGCCCGTCCGCGGGGGGCCCCTACAATGAGCAGTTCTTC. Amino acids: CASSPSAGGPYNEQFF.

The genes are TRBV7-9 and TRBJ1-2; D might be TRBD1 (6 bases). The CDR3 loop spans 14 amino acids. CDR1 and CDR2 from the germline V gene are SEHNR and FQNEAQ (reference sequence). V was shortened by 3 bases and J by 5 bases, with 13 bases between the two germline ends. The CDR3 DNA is TGTGCCAGCAGCTTGGACAGCTTGGGTTATGGCTACACCTTC. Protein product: CASSLDSLGYGYTF.

Here the CDR3 DNA reads TGTGCCAGCAGCTCCCAACAGGGATTCTACGAGCAGTACTTC. This gives the protein CASSSQQGFYEQYF. V and J are TRBV11-2 and TRBJ2-7, with D perhaps matching TRBD1 (6 bases). This CDR3 spans 14 amino acids. V dropped 4 bases and J dropped 3 bases, with 13 bases sitting between them. Looked up from germline, CDR1 is SGHAT and CDR2 is FQNNGV.

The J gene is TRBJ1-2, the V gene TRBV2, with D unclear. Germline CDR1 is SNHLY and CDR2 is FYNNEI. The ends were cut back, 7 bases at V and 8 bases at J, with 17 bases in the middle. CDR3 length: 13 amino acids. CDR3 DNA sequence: TGTGCCAGCATGCTAGCACTTGATTACGGCTACACCTTC. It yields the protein CASMLALDYGYTF.

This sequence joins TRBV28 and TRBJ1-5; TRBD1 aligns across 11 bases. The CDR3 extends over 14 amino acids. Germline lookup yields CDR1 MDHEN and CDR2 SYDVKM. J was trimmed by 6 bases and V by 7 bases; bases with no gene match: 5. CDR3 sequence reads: CASTGQGAFQPQHF. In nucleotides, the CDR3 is TGTGCCAGCACTGGACAGGGGGCTTTTCAGCCCCAGCATTTT.

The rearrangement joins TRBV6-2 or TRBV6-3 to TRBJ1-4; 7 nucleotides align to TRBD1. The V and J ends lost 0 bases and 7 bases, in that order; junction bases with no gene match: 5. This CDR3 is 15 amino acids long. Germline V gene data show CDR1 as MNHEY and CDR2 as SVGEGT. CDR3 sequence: CASSYSGAGGEKLFF. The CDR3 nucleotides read TGTGCCAGCAGTTACTCGGGGGCAGGGGGTGAAAAACTGTTTTTT.

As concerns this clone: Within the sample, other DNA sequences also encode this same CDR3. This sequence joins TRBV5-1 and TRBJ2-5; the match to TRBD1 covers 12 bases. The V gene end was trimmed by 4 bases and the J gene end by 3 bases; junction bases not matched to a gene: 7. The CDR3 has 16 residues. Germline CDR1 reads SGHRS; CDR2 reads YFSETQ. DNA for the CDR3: TGCGCCAGCAGCATCACCGGGACAGGGGGCGAAGAGACCCAGTACTTC. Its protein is CASSITGTGGEETQYF.

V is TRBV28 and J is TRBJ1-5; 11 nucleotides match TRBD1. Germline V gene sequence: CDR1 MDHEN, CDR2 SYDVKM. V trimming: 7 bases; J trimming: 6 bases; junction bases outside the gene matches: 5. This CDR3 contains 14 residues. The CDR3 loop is CASIGDRGIQPQHF. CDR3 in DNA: TGTGCCAGCATCGGGGACAGGGGGATTCAGCCCCAGCATTTT.

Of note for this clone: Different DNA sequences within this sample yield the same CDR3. CDR3 in amino acids: CASSGTGGEQYF. CDR3 bases: TGTGCCAGCAGTGGAACCGGGGGCGAGCAGTACTTC. The rearrangement links TRBV2 to TRBJ2-7; weak D call: TRBD2 (6 bases). The germline V gene encodes CDR1 SNHLY and CDR2 FYNNEI. The germline V and J ends were trimmed by 4 bases and 6 bases, with 10 bases remaining between them. There are 12 residues in the CDR3.